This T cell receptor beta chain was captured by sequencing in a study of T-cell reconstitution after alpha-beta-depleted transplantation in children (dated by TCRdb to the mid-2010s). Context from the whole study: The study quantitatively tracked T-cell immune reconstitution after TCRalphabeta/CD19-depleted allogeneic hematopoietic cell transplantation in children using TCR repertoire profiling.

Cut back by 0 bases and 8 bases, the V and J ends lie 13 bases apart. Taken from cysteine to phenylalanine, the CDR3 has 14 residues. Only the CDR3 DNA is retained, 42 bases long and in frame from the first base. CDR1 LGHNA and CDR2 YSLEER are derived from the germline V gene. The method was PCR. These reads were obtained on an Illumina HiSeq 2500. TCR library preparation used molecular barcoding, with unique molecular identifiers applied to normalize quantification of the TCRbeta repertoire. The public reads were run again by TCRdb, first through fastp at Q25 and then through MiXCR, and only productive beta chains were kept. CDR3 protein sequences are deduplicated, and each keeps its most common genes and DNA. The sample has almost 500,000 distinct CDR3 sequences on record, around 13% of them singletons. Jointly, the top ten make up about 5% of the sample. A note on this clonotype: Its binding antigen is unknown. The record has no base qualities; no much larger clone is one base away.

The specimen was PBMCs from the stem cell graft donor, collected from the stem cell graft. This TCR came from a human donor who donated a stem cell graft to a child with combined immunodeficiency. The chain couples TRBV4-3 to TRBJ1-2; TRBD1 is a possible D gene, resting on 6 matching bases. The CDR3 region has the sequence CASSQDPQGWGYTF. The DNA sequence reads TGCGCCAGCAGCCAAGATCCGCAGGGGTGGGGCTACACCTTC.